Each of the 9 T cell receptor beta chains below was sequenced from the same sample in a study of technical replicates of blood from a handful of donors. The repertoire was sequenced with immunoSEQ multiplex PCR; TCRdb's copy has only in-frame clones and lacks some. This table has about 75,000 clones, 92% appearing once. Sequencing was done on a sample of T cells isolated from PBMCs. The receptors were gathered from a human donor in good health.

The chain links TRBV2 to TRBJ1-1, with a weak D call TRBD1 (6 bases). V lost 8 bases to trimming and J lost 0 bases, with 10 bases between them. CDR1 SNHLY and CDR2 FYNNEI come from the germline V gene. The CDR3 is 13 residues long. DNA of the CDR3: TGTGCCAGCCGGGGACAAGTGAACACTGAAGCTTTCTTT. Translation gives CASRGQVNTEAFF.

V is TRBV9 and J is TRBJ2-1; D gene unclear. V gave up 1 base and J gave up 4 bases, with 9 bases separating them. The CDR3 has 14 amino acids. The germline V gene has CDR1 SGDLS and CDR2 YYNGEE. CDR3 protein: CASSVSNQYNEQFF. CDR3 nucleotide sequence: TGTGCCAGCAGCGTAAGTAACCAGTACAATGAGCAGTTCTTC.

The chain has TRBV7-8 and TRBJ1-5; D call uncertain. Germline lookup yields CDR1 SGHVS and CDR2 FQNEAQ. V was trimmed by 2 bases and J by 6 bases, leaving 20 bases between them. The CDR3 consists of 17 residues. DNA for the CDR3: TGTGCCAGCAGCTTAAATGCTTGGGTCGGGGTCCGTCAGCCCCAGCATTTT. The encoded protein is CASSLNAWVGVRQPQHF.

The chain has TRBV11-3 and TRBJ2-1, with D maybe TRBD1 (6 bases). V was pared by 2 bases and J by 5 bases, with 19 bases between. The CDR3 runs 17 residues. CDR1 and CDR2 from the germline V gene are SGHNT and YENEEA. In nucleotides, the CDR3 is TGTGCCAGCAGCTTAACTTTAACAGGGAGTGGGCACAATGAGCAGTTCTTC. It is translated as CASSLTLTGSGHNEQFF.

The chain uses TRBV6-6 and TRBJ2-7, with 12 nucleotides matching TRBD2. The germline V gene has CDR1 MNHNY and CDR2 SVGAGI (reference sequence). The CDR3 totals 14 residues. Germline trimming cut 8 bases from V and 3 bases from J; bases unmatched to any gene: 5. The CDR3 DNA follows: TGTGCCAGCCGTCTGACTAGCGGGAGCTACGAGCAGTACTTC. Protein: CASRLTSGSYEQYF.

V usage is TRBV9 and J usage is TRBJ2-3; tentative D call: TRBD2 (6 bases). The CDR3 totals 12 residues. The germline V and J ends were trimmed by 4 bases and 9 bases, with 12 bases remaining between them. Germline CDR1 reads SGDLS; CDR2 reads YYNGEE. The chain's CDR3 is CASSTSGATQYF. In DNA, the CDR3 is TGTGCCAGCAGCACCTCGGGAGCGACGCAGTATTTT.

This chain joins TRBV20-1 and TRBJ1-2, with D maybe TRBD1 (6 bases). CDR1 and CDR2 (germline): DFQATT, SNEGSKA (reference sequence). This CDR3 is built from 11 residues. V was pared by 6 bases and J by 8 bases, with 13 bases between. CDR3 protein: CSAYGDNGYTF. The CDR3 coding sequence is TGCAGTGCCTACGGGGACAACGGCTACACCTTC.

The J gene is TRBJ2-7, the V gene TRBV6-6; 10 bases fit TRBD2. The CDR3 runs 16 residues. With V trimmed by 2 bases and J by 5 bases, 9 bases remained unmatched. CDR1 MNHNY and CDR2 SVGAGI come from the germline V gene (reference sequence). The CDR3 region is CASSYPSGSYLDEQYF. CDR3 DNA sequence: TGTGCCAGCAGTTACCCTAGCGGGAGCTACCTGGACGAGCAGTACTTC.

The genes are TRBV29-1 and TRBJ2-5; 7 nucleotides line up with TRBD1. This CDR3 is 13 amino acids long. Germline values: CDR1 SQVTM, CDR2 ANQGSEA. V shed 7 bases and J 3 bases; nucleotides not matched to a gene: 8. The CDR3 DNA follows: TGCAGCGCCCACTCGACAGGGAAAGAGACCCAGTACTTC. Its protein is CSAHSTGKETQYF.